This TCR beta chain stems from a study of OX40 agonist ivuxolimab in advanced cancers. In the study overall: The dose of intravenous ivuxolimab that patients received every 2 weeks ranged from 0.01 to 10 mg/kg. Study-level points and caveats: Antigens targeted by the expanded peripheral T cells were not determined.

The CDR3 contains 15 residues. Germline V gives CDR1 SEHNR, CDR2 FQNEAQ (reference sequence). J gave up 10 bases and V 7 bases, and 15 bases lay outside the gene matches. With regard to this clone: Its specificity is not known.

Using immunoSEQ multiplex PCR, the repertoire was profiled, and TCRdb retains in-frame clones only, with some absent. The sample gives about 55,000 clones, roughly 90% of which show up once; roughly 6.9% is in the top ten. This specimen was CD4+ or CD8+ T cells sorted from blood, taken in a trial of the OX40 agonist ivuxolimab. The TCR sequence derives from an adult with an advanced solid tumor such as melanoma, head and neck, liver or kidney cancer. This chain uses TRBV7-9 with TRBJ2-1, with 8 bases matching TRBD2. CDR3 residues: CASTPAGTRPVEQFF. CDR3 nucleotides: TGTGCCAGCACTCCGGCCGGGACTAGACCGGTCGAGCAGTTCTTC.